Sequencing of this T cell receptor beta chain was carried out in a study of T-cell memory formation after mild COVID-19. Study findings and constraints: Day 15 to 85 contracting clones showed balanced CD4/CD8; day 15 to 37 expanders favored CD4+.

Constant-segment-primed 5'RACE gave TCR alpha and TCR beta cDNA libraries with sample barcodes and UMIs. Using its own MiXCR run on the 5' RACE reads, TCRdb lists one record per CDR3 protein. The sample has 400,000 or so distinct CDR3 sequences, 15% to 20% seen once; the top ten hold 8.4%. This clonotype was detected only a few times. What it binds is not known. With 5 bases clipped from V and 0 bases from J, the junction kept 5 bases outside the gene matches. The CDR3 consists of 15 residues. The germline V gene has CDR1 KGHDR and CDR2 SFDVKD. The sample consisted of PBMCs or a T cell subset sorted from them (not recorded which). This sequence joins TRBV24-1 and TRBJ1-1; 7 nucleotides agree with TRBD1. The sequence came from an adult woman who had mild COVID-19 (a few samples of this study predate the infection). Cell type and time point are not known. In DNA form, the CDR3 reads TGTGCCACCAGTGCGGCAGGGGGTATGAACACTGAAGCTTTCTTT. Translating gives CATSAAGGMNTEAFF.